Listed here is a single T cell receptor beta chain. Under the authors' procedure: Estimated nucleated cell counts came from reference gene primer amplification. Repertoires were generated with immunoSEQ multiplex PCR, while TCRdb's copy carries only in-frame clones and drops some. That table gives V, J and clone size, and the DNA gave D and trimming. The top ten clones hold approximately 9.1% of a sample with approximately 180,000 clones, roughly 80% of them seen once. These data come from a study of blood T cell repertoires in COVID-19. The overall study: Samples of COVID-19 (acute and convalescent) were obtained from the United States, Italy and Spain. The analysed material was cDNA or gDNA that came from T cells, B-cell-depleted T cells, or PBMCs.

Germline V gene lookup returns CDR1 SNHLY and CDR2 FYNNEI. CDR3 length: 14 amino acids. V lost 6 bases, J lost 1 base, and 12 bases lay in between. The sequenced material came from peripheral blood. V usage is TRBV2 and J usage is TRBJ1-1; D is perhaps TRBD1 (6 bases). This clonotype originated in a woman in her 70s with acute or convalescent COVID-19. The CDR3 sequence is CASRSTGQNTEAFF. The DNA of the CDR3 is TGTGCCAGCAGGTCGACAGGACAGAACACTGAAGCTTTCTTT.